These T cell receptor beta chains were read from a single sample in a study of shared clonotypes between healthy human individuals. Generated by immunoSEQ multiplex PCR, the TCRdb table keeps only in-frame clones and is missing some. Altogether nearly 600,000 clones are present, around 95% being singletons, with the ten largest covering 0.11%. Sequenced sample: naive CD8+ T cells sorted from blood. These receptors all stem from a young woman in good health. The CDR3 runs from the conserved cysteine through the conserved F or W. A D gene is named only where the DNA matches it firmly.

V	J	D	DNA	CDR3
TRBV4-1	TRBJ2-3	-	TGCGCCAGCAGCCAAGATTCCCTTGACACTAGCACAGATACGCAGTATTTT	CASSQDSLDTSTDTQYF
TRBV6-1	TRBJ1-2	TRBD1	TGTGCCAGCAGTGGGTGGGGGCCCGGGACAGATACTAACTATGGCTACACCTTC	CASSGWGPGTDTNYGYTF
TRBV5-6	TRBJ2-7	-	TGTGCCAGCAGCTTGGCTTGGAGGGCAGGCTACGAGCAGTACTTC	CASSLAWRAGYEQYF
TRBV4-1	TRBJ2-7	-	TGCGCCAGCAGCCATCCCGGGGTAGGGGGGGCTTCCTACGAGCAGTACTTC	CASSHPGVGGASYEQYF
TRBV7-6	TRBJ2-3	-	TGTGCCAGCAGCTTACTTAGCGAAGGAGGGGGTACGCAGTATTTT	CASSLLSEGGGTQYF
TRBV7-8	TRBJ2-7	TRBD2	TGTGCCAGCAGCTTGGAGACTAGCGGGAGTAGTTCCTACGAGCAGTACTTC	CASSLETSGSSSYEQYF
TRBV13	TRBJ2-7	-	TGTGCCAGCAGCAGCGTAGGGATAACCTACGAGCAGTACTTC	CASSSVGITYEQYF
TRBV15	TRBJ2-7	TRBD1	TGTGCCACCAGCAGAACGGACAGGGGACACGAGCAGTACTTC	CATSRTDRGHEQYF
TRBV27	TRBJ2-1	TRBD2	TGTGCCAGCAGTTTTGCGGGAGTGGATGAGCAGTTCTTC	CASSFAGVDEQFF
TRBV11-2	TRBJ2-1	-	TGTGCCAGCAGCTCTACGTCTAATGAGCAGTTCTTC	CASSSTSNEQFF
TRBV27	TRBJ2-2	-	TGTGCCAGCAGTTTAATAGGGAACACCGGGGAGCTGTTTTTT	CASSLIGNTGELFF